This TCR beta chain was recovered during a study of response to subunit inactivated influenza vaccine. General observations from the study: The authors suggested that few new T cells are recruited per seasonal influenza vaccination.

The CDR3 consists of 16 residues. Germline CDR1 is SGHTA and CDR2 is FQGNSA. The ends lost 5 bases at V and 1 base at J; junction bases unmatched: 8. This clonotype was picked up a small number of times. Its antigen is still unknown. TCRdb reanalysed the RT-PCR reads using MiXCR and keeps one entry per CDR3 protein. This table holds around 570,000 distinct CDR3 sequences, around 8% found once. V and J are TRBV7-2 and TRBJ2-4; 7 bases are a match to TRBD1. Material: PBMCs from blood, obtained roughly 24 months after vaccination. The receptor was derived from a man aged 45-69 years who received an inactivated influenza vaccine. The CDR3 protein is CASSTQTGVAKNIQYF. Written as DNA, the CDR3 is TGTGCCAGCAGCACACAAACAGGGGTTGCCAAAAACATTCAGTACTTC.